The 3 T cell receptor beta chains listed next were all sequenced from one sample in a study of blood T cell repertoires in COVID-19. The protocol was immunoSEQ multiplex PCR, while the TCRdb copy is restricted to in-frame clones and leaves out a portion. The sample yields around 290,000 clones, about 89% seen once. Sequencing was carried out using peripheral blood. All receptors come from a woman aged 25 to 39 with COVID-19, enrolled during active disease.

V is TRBV5-4 and J is TRBJ1-1; possibly TRBD1 for D (6 bases). The CDR3 is made up of 14 amino acids. With 4 bases removed from V and 3 bases from J, the gap between germline ends came to 13 bases. Germline V lookup: CDR1 SGHNT, CDR2 YYREEE (reference sequence). The CDR3 DNA follows: TGTGCCAGCAGCGACTTGGACAGATACACTGAAGCTTTCTTT. It specifies CASSDLDRYTEAFF.

In its sample, this clone was seen once. The rearrangement joins TRBV5-1 to TRBJ2-7, with 12 bases matching TRBD1. The germline V gene has CDR1 SGHRS and CDR2 YFSETQ. The CDR3 loop spans 16 amino acids. The V gene end was trimmed by 4 bases and the J gene end by 3 bases; junction bases not matched to a gene: 8. The CDR3 bases are TGCGCCAGCAGCCCAGCTGGGACAGGGGGCGTCTACGAGCAGTACTTC. This sequence encodes CASSPAGTGGVYEQYF.

The chain links TRBV9 to TRBJ2-1; maybe TRBD1 (6 bases). Germline-derived CDR1 and CDR2 are SGDLS and YYNGEE. CDR3 length: 14 residues. V lost 0 bases, J lost 4 bases, and 8 bases lay in between. CDR3 sequence (DNA): TGTGCCAGCAGCGTAGATCAGGGGTACAATGAGCAGTTCTTC. Encoded protein: CASSVDQGYNEQFF. Full variable domain (remainder filled in from reference TRBV9 and TRBJ2-1): DSGVTQTPKHLITATGQRVTLRCSPRSGDLSVYWYQQSLDQGLQFLIQYYNGEERAKGNILERFSAQQFPDLHSELNLSSLELGDSALYFCASSVDQGYNEQFFGPGTRLTVL.